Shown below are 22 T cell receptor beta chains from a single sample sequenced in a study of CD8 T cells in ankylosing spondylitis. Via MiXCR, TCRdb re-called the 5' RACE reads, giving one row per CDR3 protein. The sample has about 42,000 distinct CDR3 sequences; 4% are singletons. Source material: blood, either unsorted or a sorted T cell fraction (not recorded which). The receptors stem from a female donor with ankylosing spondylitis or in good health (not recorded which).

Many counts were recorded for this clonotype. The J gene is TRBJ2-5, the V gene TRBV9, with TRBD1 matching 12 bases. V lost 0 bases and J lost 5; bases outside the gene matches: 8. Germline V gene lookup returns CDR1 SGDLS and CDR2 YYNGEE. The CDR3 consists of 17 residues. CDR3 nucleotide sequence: TGTGCCAGCAGCGTAGGGGGTGGGACAGGGGGCAGGGAGACCCAGTACTTC. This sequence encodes CASSVGGGTGGRETQYF.

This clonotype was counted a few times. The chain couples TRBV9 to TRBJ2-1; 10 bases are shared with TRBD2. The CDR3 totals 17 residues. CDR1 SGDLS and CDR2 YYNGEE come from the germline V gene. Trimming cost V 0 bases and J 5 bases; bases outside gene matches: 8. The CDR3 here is CASSVEARTSGNNEQFF. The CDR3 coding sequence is TGTGCCAGCAGCGTAGAGGCAAGGACTAGCGGTAACAATGAGCAGTTCTTC.

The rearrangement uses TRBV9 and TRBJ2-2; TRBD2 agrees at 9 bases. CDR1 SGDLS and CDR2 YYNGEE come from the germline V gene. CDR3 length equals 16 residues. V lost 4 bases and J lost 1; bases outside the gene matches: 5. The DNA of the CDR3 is TGTGCCAGCAGCCTCTTAGCGGGGGAGAACACCGGGGAGCTGTTTTTT. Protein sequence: CASSLLAGENTGELFF.

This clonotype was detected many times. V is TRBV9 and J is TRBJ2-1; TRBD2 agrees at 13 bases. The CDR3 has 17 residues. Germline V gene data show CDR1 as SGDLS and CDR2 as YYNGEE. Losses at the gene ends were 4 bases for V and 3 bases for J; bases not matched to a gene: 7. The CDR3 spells CASSSTSGGGFYNEQFF. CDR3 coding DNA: TGTGCCAGCAGCTCCACTAGCGGGGGGGGCTTCTACAATGAGCAGTTCTTC.

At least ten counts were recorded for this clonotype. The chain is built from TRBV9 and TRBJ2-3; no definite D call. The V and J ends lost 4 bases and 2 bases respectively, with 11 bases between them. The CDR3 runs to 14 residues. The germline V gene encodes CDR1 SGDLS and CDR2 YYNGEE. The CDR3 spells CASSPDVTTDTQYF. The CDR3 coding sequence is TGTGCCAGCAGCCCGGACGTAACCACAGATACGCAGTATTTT.

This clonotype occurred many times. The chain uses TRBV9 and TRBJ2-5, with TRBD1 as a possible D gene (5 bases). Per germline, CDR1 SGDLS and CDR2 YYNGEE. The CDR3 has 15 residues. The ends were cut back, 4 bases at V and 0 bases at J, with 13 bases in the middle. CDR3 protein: CASSHGLGDQETQYF. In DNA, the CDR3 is TGTGCCAGCAGCCACGGTTTAGGGGACCAAGAGACCCAGTACTTC.

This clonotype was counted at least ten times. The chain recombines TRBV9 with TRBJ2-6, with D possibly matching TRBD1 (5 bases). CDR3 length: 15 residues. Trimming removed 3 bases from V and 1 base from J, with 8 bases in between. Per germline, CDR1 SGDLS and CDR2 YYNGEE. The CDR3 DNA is TGTGCCAGCAGCGGGACAATGTCTGGGGCCAACGTCCTGACTTTC. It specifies CASSGTMSGANVLTF.

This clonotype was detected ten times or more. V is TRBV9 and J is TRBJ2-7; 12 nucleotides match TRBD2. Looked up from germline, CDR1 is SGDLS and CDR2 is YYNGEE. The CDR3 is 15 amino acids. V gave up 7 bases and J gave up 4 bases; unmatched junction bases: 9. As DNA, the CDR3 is TGTGCCAGCGCCAAGGGGCTAGCGGGGGGGTACGAGCAGTACTTC. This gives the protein CASAKGLAGGYEQYF.

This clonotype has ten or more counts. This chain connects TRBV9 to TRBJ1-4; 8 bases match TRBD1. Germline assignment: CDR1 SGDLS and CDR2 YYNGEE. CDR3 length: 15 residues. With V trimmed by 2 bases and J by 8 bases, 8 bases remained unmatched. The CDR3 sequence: CASSVQDRAREKLFF. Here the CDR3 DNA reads TGTGCCAGCAGCGTGCAGGACAGGGCGCGAGAAAAACTGTTTTTT.

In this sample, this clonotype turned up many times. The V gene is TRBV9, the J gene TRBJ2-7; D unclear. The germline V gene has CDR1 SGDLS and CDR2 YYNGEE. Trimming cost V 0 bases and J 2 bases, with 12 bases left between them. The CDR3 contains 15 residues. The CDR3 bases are TGTGCCAGCAGCGTAGCTGGCGATACCGCCTACGAGCAGTACTTC. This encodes CASSVAGDTAYEQYF.

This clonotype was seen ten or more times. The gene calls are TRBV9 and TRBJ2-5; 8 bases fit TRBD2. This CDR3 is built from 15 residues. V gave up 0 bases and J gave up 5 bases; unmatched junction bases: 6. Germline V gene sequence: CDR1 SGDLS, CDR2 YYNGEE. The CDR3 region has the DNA TGTGCCAGCAGCGTAGAGACGGGGGGGGTCGAGACCCAGTACTTC. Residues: CASSVETGGVETQYF.

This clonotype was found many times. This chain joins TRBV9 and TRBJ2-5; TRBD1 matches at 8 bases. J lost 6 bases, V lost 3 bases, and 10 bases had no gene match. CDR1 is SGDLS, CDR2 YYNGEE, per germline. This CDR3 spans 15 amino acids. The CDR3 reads CASSEEDRAGQTQYF. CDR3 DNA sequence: TGTGCCAGCAGCGAGGAGGACAGGGCCGGACAGACCCAGTACTTC.

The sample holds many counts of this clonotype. In nucleotides, the CDR3 is TGTGCCAGCAGCGTAGGTGGCCAATCTGAAGCTTTCTTT. Translated, it gives CASSVGGQSEAFF. The chain combines TRBV9 with TRBJ1-1; D unresolved. V was shortened by 0 bases and J by 6 bases, with 9 bases between the two germline ends. CDR3 length: 13 amino acids. In germline, CDR1 is SGDLS, CDR2 YYNGEE.

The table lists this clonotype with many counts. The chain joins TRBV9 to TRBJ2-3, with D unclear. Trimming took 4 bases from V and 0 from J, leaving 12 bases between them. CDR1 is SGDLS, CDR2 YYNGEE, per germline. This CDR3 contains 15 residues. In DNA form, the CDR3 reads TGTGCCAGCAGCCCCGGCGCCCTAAGCACAGATACGCAGTATTTT. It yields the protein CASSPGALSTDTQYF.

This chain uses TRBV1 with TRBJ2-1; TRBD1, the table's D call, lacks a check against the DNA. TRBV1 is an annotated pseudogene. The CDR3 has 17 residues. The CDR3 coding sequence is TGCACCAGCAGCCAAGCTAAGGGACCCCAAGGGTACAATGAGCAGTTCTTC. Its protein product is CTSSQAKGPQGYNEQFF.

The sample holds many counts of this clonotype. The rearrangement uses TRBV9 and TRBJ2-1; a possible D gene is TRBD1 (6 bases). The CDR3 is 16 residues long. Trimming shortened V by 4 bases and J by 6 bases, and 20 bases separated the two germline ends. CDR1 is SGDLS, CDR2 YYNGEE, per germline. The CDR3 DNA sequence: TGTGCCAGCAGCCTCTCGGGGCAGGGGAACTTCAATGAGCAGTTCTTC. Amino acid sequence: CASSLSGQGNFNEQFF.

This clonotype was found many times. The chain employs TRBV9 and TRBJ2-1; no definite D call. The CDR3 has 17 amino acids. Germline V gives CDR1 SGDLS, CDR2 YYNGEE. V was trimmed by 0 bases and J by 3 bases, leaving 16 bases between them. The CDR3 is CASSVGVGFDLYNEQFF. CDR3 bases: TGTGCCAGCAGCGTAGGGGTAGGCTTTGACCTCTACAATGAGCAGTTCTTC.

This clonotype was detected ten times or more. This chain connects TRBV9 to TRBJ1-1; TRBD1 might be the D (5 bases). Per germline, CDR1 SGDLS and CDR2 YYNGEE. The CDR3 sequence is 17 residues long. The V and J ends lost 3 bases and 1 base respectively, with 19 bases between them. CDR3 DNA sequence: TGTGCCAGCAGCGCGTTGGTTACGGCAGGGAGGAACACTGAAGCTTTCTTT. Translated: CASSALVTAGRNTEAFF.

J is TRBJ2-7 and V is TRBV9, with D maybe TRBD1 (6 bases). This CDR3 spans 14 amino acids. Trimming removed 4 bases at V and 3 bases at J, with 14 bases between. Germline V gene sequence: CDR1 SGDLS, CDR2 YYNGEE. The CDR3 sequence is CASSHRVDSYEQYF. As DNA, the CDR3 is TGTGCCAGCAGCCATCGAGTGGACAGCTACGAGCAGTACTTC.

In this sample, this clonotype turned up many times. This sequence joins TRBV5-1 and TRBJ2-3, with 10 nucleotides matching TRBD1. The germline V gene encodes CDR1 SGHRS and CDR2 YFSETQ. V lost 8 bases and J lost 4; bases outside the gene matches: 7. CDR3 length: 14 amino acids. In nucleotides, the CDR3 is TGCGCCAGGTGGGGACAGGGGCGGCCAGATACGCAGTATTTT. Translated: CARWGQGRPDTQYF.

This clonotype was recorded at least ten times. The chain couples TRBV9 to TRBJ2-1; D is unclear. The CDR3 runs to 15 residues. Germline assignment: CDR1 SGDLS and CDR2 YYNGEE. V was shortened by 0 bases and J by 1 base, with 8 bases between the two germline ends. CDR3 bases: TGTGCCAGCAGCGTAGCCCCCGGATCCTACAATGAGCAGTTCTTC. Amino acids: CASSVAPGSYNEQFF.

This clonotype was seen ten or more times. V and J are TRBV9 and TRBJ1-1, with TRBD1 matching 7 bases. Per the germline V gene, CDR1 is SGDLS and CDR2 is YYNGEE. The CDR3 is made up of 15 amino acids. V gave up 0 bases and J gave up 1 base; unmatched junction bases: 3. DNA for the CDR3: TGTGCCAGCAGCGTAGATACAGGGGCGAACACTGAAGCTTTCTTT. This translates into CASSVDTGANTEAFF.